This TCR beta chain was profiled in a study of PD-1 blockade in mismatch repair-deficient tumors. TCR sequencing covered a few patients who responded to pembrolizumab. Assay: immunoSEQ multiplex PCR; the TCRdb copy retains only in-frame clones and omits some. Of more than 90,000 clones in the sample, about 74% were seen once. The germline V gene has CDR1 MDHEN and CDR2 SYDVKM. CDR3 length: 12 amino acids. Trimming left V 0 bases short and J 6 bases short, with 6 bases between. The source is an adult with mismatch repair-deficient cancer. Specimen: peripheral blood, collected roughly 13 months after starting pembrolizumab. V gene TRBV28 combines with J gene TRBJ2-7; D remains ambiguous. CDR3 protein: CASSLWESEQYF. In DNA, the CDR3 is TGTGCCAGCAGTTTATGGGAAAGCGAGCAGTACTTC.